By sample fraction, the clone carrying this TCR beta chain is large. What it binds is not known. TRB rearrangements spanning V, D and J were amplified using mixed TRB-A/B primers. One entry per CDR3 protein results from TCRdb running MiXCR on the multiplex PCR reads. The sample carries about 2,000 distinct CDR3 sequences, about 25% recorded once. The data stem from a study of T cell repertoires in aging, cancer and after chemotherapy. Across the study: Paired samples before and after chemotherapy came from glioblastoma patients receiving temozolomide-based therapy.

Germline V gene sequence: CDR1 MNHEY, CDR2 SMNVEV (reference sequence). The length of the CDR3 is 13 residues. V gave up 2 bases and J gave up 5 bases, with 10 bases separating them. Peripheral blood genomic DNA, not sorted cells or RNA, was the template. Study conclusions and caveats: Rebound thymic output was suggested by rising median generation probability during chemotherapy in each cancer cohort. Healthy donors lost TCR diversity with age mainly through richness, cancer patients through richness and evenness.

The chain links TRBV27 to TRBJ2-7; possibly TRBD1 or TRBD2 for D (5 bases each). The sequence was obtained from a human donor with a solid tumor. Sequenced sample: blood. CDR3 region: CASSLAQGDEQYF. CDR3 DNA: TGTGCCAGCAGTTTAGCGCAGGGAGACGAGCAGTACTTC.